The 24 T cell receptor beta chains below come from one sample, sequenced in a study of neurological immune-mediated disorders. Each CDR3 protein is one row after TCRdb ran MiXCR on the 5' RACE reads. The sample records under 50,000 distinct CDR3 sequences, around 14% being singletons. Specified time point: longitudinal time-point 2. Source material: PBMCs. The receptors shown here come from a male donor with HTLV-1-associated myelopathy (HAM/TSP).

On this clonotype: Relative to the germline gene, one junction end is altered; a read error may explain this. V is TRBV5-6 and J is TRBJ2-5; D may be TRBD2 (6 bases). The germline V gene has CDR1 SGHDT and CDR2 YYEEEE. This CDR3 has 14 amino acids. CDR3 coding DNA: TGTGCCATCAGCTTGGCGGGGTCTGCAGAGACCCAGTACTTC. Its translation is CAISLAGSAETQYF.

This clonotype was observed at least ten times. The CDR3 sequence is CASSLGQPYNEQFF. DNA for the CDR3: TGCGCCAGCAGCTTGGGACAGCCCTACAATGAGCAGTTCTTC. The chain has TRBV5-1 and TRBJ2-1; TRBD1 might be the D (5 bases). Germline lookup yields CDR1 SGHRS and CDR2 YFSETQ. The germline V and J ends were trimmed by 0 bases and 2 bases, with 6 bases remaining between them. The CDR3 length is 14 residues. Using reference TRBV5-1 and TRBJ2-1 for the parts outside the CDR3, the full variable domain is KAGVTQTPRYLIKTRGQQVTLSCSPISGHRSVSWYQQTPGQGLQFLFEYFSETQRNKGNFPGRFSGRQFSNSRSEMNVSTLELGDSALYLCASSLGQPYNEQFFGPGTRLTVL.

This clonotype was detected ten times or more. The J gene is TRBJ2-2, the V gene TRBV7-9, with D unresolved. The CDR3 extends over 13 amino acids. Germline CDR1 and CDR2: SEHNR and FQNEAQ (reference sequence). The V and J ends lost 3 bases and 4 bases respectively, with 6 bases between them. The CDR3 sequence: CASSFEVTGELFF. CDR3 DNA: TGTGCCAGCAGCTTCGAAGTCACCGGGGAGCTGTTTTTT.

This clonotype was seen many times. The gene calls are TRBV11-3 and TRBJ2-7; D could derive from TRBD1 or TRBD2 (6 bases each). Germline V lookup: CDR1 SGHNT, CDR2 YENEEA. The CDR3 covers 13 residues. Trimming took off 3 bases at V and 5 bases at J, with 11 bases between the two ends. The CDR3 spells CASSLEGHHEQYF. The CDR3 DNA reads TGTGCCAGCAGCTTGGAGGGACACCACGAGCAGTACTTC.

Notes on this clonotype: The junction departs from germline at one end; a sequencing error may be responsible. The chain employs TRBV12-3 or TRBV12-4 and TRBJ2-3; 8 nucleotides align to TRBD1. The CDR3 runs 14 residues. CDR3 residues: CTSSLSGRGPGRYF. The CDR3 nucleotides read TGTACCAGCAGTTTGAGCGGCAGGGGGCCAGGTCGGTATTTT.

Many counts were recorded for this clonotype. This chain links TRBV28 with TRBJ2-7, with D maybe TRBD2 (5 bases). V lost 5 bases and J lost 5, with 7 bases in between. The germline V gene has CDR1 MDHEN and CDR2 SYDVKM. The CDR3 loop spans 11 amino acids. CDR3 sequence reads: CASSTRHEQYF. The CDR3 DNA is TGTGCCAGCAGTACTAGGCACGAGCAGTACTTC.

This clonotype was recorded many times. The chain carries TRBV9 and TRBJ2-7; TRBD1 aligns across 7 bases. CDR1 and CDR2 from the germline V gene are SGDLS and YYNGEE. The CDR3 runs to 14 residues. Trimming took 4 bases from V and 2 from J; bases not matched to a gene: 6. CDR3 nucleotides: TGTGCCAGCAGCCCCCGGACAGGTACCTACGAGCAGTACTTC. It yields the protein CASSPRTGTYEQYF.

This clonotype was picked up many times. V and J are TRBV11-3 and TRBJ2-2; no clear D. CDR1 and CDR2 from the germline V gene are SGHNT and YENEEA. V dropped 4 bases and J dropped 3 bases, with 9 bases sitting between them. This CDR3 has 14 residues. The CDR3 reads CASSSTADTGELFF. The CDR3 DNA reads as TGTGCCAGCAGCTCAACCGCCGACACCGGGGAGCTGTTTTTT.

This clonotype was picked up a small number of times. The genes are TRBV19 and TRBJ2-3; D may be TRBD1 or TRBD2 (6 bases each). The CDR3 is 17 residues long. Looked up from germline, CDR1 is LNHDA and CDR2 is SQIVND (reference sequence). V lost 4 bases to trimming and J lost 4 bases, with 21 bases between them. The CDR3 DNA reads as TGTGCCAGTAGTAGGCGACAGGTCGGGGGCGCTTCAGATACGCAGTATTTT. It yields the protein CASSRRQVGGASDTQYF.

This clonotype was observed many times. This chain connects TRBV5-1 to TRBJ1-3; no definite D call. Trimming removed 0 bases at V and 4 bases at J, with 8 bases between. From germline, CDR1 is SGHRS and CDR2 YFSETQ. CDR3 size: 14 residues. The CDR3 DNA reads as TGCGCCAGCAGCTTGGAGGCGGCCGGAAACACCATATATTTT. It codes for CASSLEAAGNTIYF.

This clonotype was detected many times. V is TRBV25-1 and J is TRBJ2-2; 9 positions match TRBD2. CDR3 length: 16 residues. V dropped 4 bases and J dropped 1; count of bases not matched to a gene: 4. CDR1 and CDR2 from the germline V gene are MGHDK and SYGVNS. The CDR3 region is CASSVAGGGNTGELFF. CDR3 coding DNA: TGTGCCAGCAGTGTTGCGGGGGGGGGGAACACCGGGGAGCTGTTTTTT.

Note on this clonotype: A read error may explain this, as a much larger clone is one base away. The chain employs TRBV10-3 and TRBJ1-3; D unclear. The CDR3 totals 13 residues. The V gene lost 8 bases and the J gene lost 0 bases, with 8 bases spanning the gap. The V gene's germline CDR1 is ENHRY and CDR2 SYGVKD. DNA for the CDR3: TGTGCCATCGGCATGGTCTCTGGAAACACCATATATTTT. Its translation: CAIGMVSGNTIYF.

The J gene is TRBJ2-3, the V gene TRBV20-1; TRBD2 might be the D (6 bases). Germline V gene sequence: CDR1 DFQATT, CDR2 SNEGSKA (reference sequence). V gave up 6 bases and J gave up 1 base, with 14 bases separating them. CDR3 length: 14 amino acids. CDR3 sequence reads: CSARVWGGTDTQYF. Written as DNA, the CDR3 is TGCAGTGCCCGGGTGTGGGGGGGCACAGATACGCAGTATTTT.

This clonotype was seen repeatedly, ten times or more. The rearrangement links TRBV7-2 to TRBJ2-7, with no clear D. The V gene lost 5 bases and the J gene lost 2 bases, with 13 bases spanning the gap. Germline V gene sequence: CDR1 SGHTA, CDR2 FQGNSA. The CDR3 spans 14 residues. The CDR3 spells CASSLLFPPYEQYF. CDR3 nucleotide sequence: TGTGCCAGCAGCCTACTCTTCCCGCCCTACGAGCAGTACTTC.

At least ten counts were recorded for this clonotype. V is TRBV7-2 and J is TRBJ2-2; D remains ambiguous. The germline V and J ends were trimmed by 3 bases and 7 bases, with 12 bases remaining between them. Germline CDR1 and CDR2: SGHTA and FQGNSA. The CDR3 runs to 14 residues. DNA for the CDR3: TGTGCCAGCAGCTTGGGTCCACCGAGCGGGGAGCTGTTTTTT. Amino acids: CASSLGPPSGELFF.

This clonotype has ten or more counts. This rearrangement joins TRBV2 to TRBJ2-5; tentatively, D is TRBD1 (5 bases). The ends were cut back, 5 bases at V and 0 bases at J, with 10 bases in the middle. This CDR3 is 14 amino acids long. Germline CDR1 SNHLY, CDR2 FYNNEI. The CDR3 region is CASSPTVNQETQYF. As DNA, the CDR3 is TGTGCCAGCAGTCCGACAGTTAACCAAGAGACCCAGTACTTC. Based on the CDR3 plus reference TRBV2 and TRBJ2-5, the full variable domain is EPEVTQTPSHQVTQMGQEVILRCVPISNHLYFYWYRQILGQKVEFLVSFYNNEISEKSEIFDDQFSVERPDGSNFTLKIRSTKLEDSAMYFCASSPTVNQETQYFGPGTRLLVL.

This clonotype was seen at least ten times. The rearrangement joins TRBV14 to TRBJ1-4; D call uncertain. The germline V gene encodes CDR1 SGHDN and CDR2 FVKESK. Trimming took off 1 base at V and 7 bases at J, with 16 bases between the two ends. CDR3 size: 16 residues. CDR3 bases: TGTGCCAGCAGCCAAGCTTCTCCGGGAGGCCGTGAAAAACTGTTTTTT. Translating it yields CASSQASPGGREKLFF.

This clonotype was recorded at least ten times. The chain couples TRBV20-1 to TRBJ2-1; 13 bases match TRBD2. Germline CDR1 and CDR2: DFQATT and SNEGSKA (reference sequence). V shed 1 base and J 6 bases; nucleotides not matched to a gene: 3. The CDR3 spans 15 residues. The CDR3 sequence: CSARVRLAGGNEQFF. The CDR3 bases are TGCAGTGCTAGAGTTAGACTAGCGGGGGGCAATGAGCAGTTCTTC.

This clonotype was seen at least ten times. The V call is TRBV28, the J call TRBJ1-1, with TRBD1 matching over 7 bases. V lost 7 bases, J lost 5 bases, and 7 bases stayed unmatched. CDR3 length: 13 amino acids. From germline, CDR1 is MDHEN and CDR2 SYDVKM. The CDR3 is CASTGTASTEAFF. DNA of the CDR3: TGTGCCAGCACAGGGACAGCGAGTACTGAAGCTTTCTTT.

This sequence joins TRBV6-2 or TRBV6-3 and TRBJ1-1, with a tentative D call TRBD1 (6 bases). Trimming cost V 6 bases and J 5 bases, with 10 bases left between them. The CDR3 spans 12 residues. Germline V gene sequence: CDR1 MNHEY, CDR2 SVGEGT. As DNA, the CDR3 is TGTGCCAGCAGCGCGGGACATACTGAAGCTTTCTTT. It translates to CASSAGHTEAFF.

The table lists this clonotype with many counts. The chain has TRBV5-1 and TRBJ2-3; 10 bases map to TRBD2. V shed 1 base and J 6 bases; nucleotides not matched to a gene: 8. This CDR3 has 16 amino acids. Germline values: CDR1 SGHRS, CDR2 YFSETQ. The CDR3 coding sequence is TGCGCCAGCAGCTTGCCTCTAGCGGGGGCCGAGGATACGCAGTATTTT. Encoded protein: CASSLPLAGAEDTQYF.

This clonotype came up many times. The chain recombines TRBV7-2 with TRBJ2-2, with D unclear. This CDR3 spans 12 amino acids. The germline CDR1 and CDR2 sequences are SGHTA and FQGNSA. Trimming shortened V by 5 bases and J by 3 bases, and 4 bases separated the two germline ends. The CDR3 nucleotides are TGTGCCAGCAGCCACTACACCGGGGAGCTGTTTTTT. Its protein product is CASSHYTGELFF.

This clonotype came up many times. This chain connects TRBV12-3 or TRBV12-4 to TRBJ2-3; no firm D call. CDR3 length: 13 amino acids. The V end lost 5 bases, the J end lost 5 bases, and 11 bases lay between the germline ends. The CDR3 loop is CASSPPWGDTQYF. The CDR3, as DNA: TGTGCCAGCAGTCCACCGTGGGGAGATACGCAGTATTTT.

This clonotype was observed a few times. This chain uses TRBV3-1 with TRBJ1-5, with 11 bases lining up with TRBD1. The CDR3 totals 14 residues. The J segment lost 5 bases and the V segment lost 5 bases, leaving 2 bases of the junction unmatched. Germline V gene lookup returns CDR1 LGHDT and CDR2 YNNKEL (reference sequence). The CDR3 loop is CASSSGQGDQPQHF. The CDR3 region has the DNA TGTGCCAGCAGCTCGGGACAGGGGGATCAGCCCCAGCATTTT.